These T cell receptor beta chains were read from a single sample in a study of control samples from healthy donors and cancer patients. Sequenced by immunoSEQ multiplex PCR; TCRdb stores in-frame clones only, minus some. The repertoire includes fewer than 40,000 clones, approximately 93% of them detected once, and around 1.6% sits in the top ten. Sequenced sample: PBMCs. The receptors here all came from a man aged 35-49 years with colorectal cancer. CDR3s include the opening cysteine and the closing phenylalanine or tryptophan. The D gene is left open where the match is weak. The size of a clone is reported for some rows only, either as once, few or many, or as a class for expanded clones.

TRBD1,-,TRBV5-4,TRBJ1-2,CASSSGQNYGYTF,TGTGCCAGCAGCTCGGGACAGAACTATGGCTACACCTTC
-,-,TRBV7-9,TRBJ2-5,CASSPIWVGYQETQYF,TGTGCCAGCAGCCCGATTTGGGTGGGGTACCAAGAGACCCAGTACTTC
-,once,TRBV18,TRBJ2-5,CASSPNQGLGTQYF,TGTGCCAGCTCACCTAATCAGGGCCTAGGGACCCAGTACTTC
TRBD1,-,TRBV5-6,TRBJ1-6,CASSLWTGSYNSPLHF,TGTGCCAGCAGCTTGTGGACAGGTTCCTATAATTCACCCCTCCACTTT
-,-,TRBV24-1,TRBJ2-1,CATSTAGTYNEQFF,TGTGCCACCAGTACTGCCGGGACTTACAATGAGCAGTTCTTC
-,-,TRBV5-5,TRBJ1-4,CASSQANEKLFF,TGTGCCAGCAGCCAGGCGAATGAAAAACTGTTTTTT
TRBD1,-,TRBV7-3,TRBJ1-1,CASSFSTGTGTEAFF,TGTGCCAGCAGCTTTTCGACAGGGACAGGCACTGAAGCTTTCTTT
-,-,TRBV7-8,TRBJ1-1,CASSLVQRGDMNTEAFF,TGTGCCAGCAGCTTAGTCCAACGGGGGGACATGAACACTGAAGCTTTCTTT
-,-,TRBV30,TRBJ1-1,CAWPRLGANTEAFF,TGTGCCTGGCCCCGGCTGGGGGCGAACACTGAAGCTTTCTTT
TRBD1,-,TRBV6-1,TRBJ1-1,CASSSGQGGTEAFF,TGTGCCAGCAGTTCTGGACAGGGGGGCACTGAAGCTTTCTTT
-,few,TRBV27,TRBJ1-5,CASSLSGGLSQPQHF,TGTGCCAGCAGTTTGTCCGGGGGCTTGAGTCAGCCCCAGCATTTT